This T cell receptor beta chain was recovered during a study of blood T cell repertoires in COVID-19. Study details: Samples taken during acute and convalescent COVID-19 were collected in the United States, Italy and Spain.

In the original analysis: Researchers report that nucleated cell counts were estimated from reference gene primer amplification. Sequenced by immunoSEQ multiplex PCR; TCRdb stores in-frame clones only, minus some. V, J and clone size were drawn from that table, and D and trimming were deduced from the DNA. The sample gives over 200,000 clones, 65% to 85% of which show up once; about 7.4% is in the top ten. Germline assignment: CDR1 LNHNV and CDR2 YYDKDF (reference sequence). Trimming shortened V by 8 bases and J by 9 bases, and 20 bases separated the two germline ends. CDR3 length equals 14 residues.

The receptor was isolated from an elderly woman with acute or convalescent COVID-19. Material for sequencing was peripheral blood. The genes are TRBV15 and TRBJ2-1; TRBD2 is a possible D gene (6 bases). CDR3 sequence: CATAPGDSFLEQFF. The DNA of the CDR3 is TGTGCCACCGCGCCGGGGGATTCATTTCTTGAGCAGTTCTTC.